This T cell receptor beta chain was sequenced during a study of shared clonotypes between healthy human individuals. With respect to this clone: At the DNA level, this CDR3 is encoded by other sequences in the same sample as well.

Clones were read by immunoSEQ multiplex PCR, and TCRdb kept only the in-frame ones, dropping some. The data contain hundreds of thousands of clones, roughly 84% of them singletons. This CDR3 has 12 amino acids. CDR1 is SGHNT and CDR2 is YYREEE in the germline V gene (reference sequence). Trimming cost V 2 bases and J 5 bases; bases outside gene matches: 1. The chain recombines TRBV5-4 with TRBJ2-7; 7 bases align to TRBD1. This receptor was obtained from a man aged 18-30 years in good health. The sequencing sample was made of memory CD8+ T cells sorted from blood. As to subset: CD45RO+ cells pooled with CCR7-negative TemRA cells. The CDR3, as DNA: TGTGCCAGCAGCTTCGGACAGGACGAGCAGTACTTC. This codes for CASSFGQDEQYF.